The 27 T cell receptor beta chains below were found in one sample sequenced in a study of blood T cell repertoires in COVID-19. TCRdb keeps only in-frame clones here, not all; method: immunoSEQ multiplex PCR. The sample records about 170,000 clones, about 90% being singletons. Sequences were obtained from PBMCs or T cells enriched from blood (not recorded which). The receptors here all came from a human donor with acute COVID-19. The donor label of this sample is uncertain.

The chain has TRBV6-5 and TRBJ1-3; 7 nucleotides line up with TRBD1. Trimming at V came to 1 base and at J to 8 bases, leaving 2 bases not matched to a gene. From germline, CDR1 is MNHEY and CDR2 SVGAGI. CDR3 size: 13 residues. The CDR3 protein is CASSYFTGDTIYF. CDR3 nucleotide sequence: TGTGCCAGCAGTTACTTTACAGGGGACACCATATATTTT.

The chain couples TRBV18 to TRBJ1-2, with 9 bases aligning to TRBD1. Germline CDR1 is KGHSH and CDR2 is LQKENI. The CDR3 extends over 16 amino acids. The ends lost 2 bases at V and 6 bases at J; junction bases unmatched: 10. The CDR3 DNA reads TGTGCCAGCTCACCATCTTCCGACAGGGGGTCGGATGGCTACACCTTC. Protein product: CASSPSSDRGSDGYTF.

V is TRBV29-1 and J is TRBJ2-6; the D gene is possibly TRBD2 (6 bases). Trimming cost V 5 bases and J 0 bases, with 11 bases left between them. The CDR3 consists of 15 residues. The germline V gene has CDR1 SQVTM and CDR2 ANQGSEA. CDR3 loop: CSVLEGPSGANVLTF. DNA of the CDR3: TGCAGCGTTCTGGAGGGCCCCTCTGGGGCCAACGTCCTGACTTTC. The variable domain in full, with the rest retrieved from reference TRBV29-1 and TRBJ2-6, is SAVISQKPSRDICQRGTSLTIQCQVDSQVTMMFWYRQQPGQSLTLIATANQGSEATYESGFVIDKFPISRPNLTFSTLTVSNMSPEDSSIYLCSVLEGPSGANVLTFGAGSRLTVL.

This sequence joins TRBV6-5 and TRBJ1-3; D remains ambiguous. Trimming took off 0 bases at V and 5 bases at J, with 14 bases between the two ends. The CDR3 runs to 16 residues. The germline V gene has CDR1 MNHEY and CDR2 SVGAGI. CDR3 coding DNA: TGTGCCAGCAGTTACTCGAGGGTTCAGTCACGAAACACCATATATTTT. This gives the protein CASSYSRVQSRNTIYF.

The chain recombines TRBV2 with TRBJ2-3; D is ambiguous. Germline CDR1 is SNHLY and CDR2 is FYNNEI. CDR3 length: 15 residues. The V end lost 3 bases, the J end lost 7 bases, and 17 bases lay between the germline ends. CDR3 region: CASSESVPTPNTQYF. The CDR3 DNA reads as TGTGCCAGCAGTGAGAGTGTCCCCACCCCCAATACGCAGTATTTT.

V and J are TRBV5-1 and TRBJ2-3; TRBD2 matches 12 bases. The CDR3 totals 14 residues. Germline V CDR1 and CDR2: SGHRS, YFSETQ. J lost 5 bases, V lost 6 bases, and 4 bases had no gene match. The CDR3 spells CASMRLAGVDTQYF. The CDR3 nucleotides read TGCGCCAGCATGAGACTAGCGGGGGTAGATACGCAGTATTTT. The full variable domain, rest sourced from reference TRBV5-1 and TRBJ2-3, is KAGVTQTPRYLIKTRGQQVTLSCSPISGHRSVSWYQQTPGQGLQFLFEYFSETQRNKGNFPGRFSGRQFSNSRSEMNVSTLELGDSALYLCASMRLAGVDTQYFGPGTRLTVL.

The CDR3 region is CASSHDQTGPEAFF. CDR3 DNA sequence: TGTGCCAGCAGCCACGATCAAACTGGGCCTGAAGCTTTCTTT. V and J are TRBV13 and TRBJ1-1; D is unclear. The CDR3 is made up of 14 amino acids. Germline CDR1 PRHDT, CDR2 FYEKMQ (reference sequence). V gave up 5 bases and J gave up 6 bases, with 16 bases separating them. Full variable domain (outside the CDR3, taken from reference TRBV13 and TRBJ1-1): AAGVIQSPRHLIKEKRETATLKCYPIPRHDTVYWYQQGPGQDPQFLISFYEKMQSDKGSIPDRFSAQQFSDYHSELNMSSLELGDSALYFCASSHDQTGPEAFFGQGTRLTVV.

V is TRBV10-3 and J is TRBJ2-2, with a weak D call TRBD2 (7 bases). CDR3 length: 17 amino acids. The V gene's germline CDR1 is ENHRY and CDR2 SYGVKD. Trimming stripped 0 bases from V and 4 bases from J, with 15 bases between. CDR3 coding DNA: TGTGCCATCAGTGAGTCGAGAGGGGGGGCCGGCACCGGGGAGCTGTTTTTT. The encoded protein is CAISESRGGAGTGELFF.

The chain has TRBV6-2 or TRBV6-3 and TRBJ2-5; TRBD2 agrees at 10 bases. The CDR3 contains 17 residues. Germline CDR1 is MNHEY and CDR2 is SVGEGT. V lost 0 bases and J lost 2; bases outside the gene matches: 6. The CDR3 coding sequence is TGTGCCAGCAGTTACTCGAGGTCTAGCGGGGGTCAAGAGACCCAGTACTTC. The encoded protein is CASSYSRSSGGQETQYF.

This clone was observed a few times. The chain carries TRBV19 and TRBJ2-1; D perhaps matches TRBD1 (5 bases). V dropped 0 bases and J dropped 0 bases, with 12 bases sitting between them. CDR1 is LNHDA and CDR2 is SQIVND in the germline V gene (reference sequence). There are 17 residues in the CDR3. The CDR3 DNA is TGTGCCAGTAGTATAGATTTAGGGGCCCCCTCCTACAATGAGCAGTTCTTC. Amino acid sequence: CASSIDLGAPSYNEQFF.

As DNA, the CDR3 is TGTGCCAGCAGCTTAGCGCACCTCCTAATTGAGAACACTGAAGCTTTCTTT. Encoded protein: CASSLAHLLIENTEAFF. The V and J genes are TRBV7-8 and TRBJ1-1; D unclear. The germline V and J ends were trimmed by 0 bases and 1 base, with 15 bases remaining between them. The CDR3 sequence is 17 residues long. The germline gives CDR1 SGHVS, CDR2 FQNEAQ.

This clone is a singleton in its sample. The gene calls are TRBV7-8 and TRBJ2-7; possibly TRBD1 for D (5 bases). CDR3 length: 15 amino acids. Germline CDR1 SGHVS, CDR2 FQNEAQ. V was shortened by 5 bases and J by 7 bases, with 21 bases between the two germline ends. CDR3 region: CASSDPTVSSNEQYF. The CDR3, as DNA: TGTGCCAGCAGCGACCCGACAGTTTCCTCTAATGAGCAGTACTTC.

This clone was detected only a few times. CDR3 sequence (DNA): TGTGCCAGCAGCCTCAGACTAGCGGGGTACAATGAGCAGTTCTTC. Translated, it gives CASSLRLAGYNEQFF. This rearrangement joins TRBV3-1 (or the pseudogene TRBV3-2) to TRBJ2-1; TRBD2 aligns across 11 bases. This CDR3 has 15 amino acids. V lost 4 bases and J lost 4; bases outside the gene matches: 3. The germline CDR1 and CDR2 sequences are LGHDT and YNNKEL (reference sequence).

This chain uses TRBV19 with TRBJ2-7; possible D gene TRBD1, 6 bases. With 3 bases removed from V and 2 bases from J, the gap between germline ends came to 11 bases. CDR3 length equals 14 residues. The germline gives CDR1 LNHDA, CDR2 SQIVND (reference sequence). CDR3 nucleotide sequence: TGTGCCAGTAGTATGGGTACAGGGACCTACGAGCAGTACTTC. Translating it yields CASSMGTGTYEQYF.

This sequence joins TRBV3-1 (or the pseudogene TRBV3-2) and TRBJ1-3; 7 nucleotides line up with TRBD1. This CDR3 has 14 residues. V gave up 4 bases and J gave up 2 bases; unmatched junction bases: 2. The germline gives CDR1 LGHDT, CDR2 YNNKEL (reference sequence). The CDR3: CASSRGQPGNTIYF. The CDR3, as DNA: TGTGCCAGCAGCCGGGGACAGCCTGGAAACACCATATATTTT.

The rearrangement uses TRBV6-5 and TRBJ1-4; the D is unclear. Trimming removed 7 bases at V and 1 base at J, with 13 bases between. The CDR3 extends over 15 amino acids. Germline CDR1 reads MNHEY; CDR2 reads SVGAGI. CDR3: CASIRTPGTNEKLFF. CDR3 nucleotides: TGTGCCAGCATCCGTACCCCGGGAACTAATGAAAAACTGTTTTTT.

The chain employs TRBV7-2 and TRBJ2-1, with 15 bases fitting TRBD2. The trim removed 1 base at V and 6 bases at J, leaving 10 bases unmatched. The CDR3 loop spans 19 amino acids. Germline lookup yields CDR1 SGHTA and CDR2 FQGNSA. The CDR3 DNA is TGTGCCAGCAGCTTAGTCGCTGGGACTAGCGGGGGGCGGACCAATGAGCAGTTCTTC. Protein product: CASSLVAGTSGGRTNEQFF.

This chain links TRBV19 with TRBJ2-1; 9 bases match TRBD2. The V gene end was trimmed by 3 bases and the J gene end by 8 bases; junction bases not matched to a gene: 5. Germline-derived CDR1 and CDR2 are LNHDA and SQIVND (reference sequence). The CDR3 loop spans 14 amino acids. The CDR3 here is CASSMGAGGDEQFF. DNA for the CDR3: TGTGCCAGTAGTATGGGAGCGGGGGGTGATGAGCAGTTCTTC.

This chain joins TRBV3-1 (or the pseudogene TRBV3-2) and TRBJ1-2; a possible D gene is TRBD1 (6 bases). Germline lookup yields CDR1 LGHDT and CDR2 YNNKEL (reference sequence). This CDR3 is built from 13 residues. V was shortened by 6 bases and J by 6 bases, with 14 bases between the two germline ends. The CDR3 nucleotides read TGTGCCAGCAGTCAGGGGATTAAGGATGGCTACACCTTC. Amino acid sequence: CASSQGIKDGYTF.

This chain links TRBV7-9 with TRBJ2-1, with D possibly being TRBD1 (5 bases). Germline V gives CDR1 SEHNR, CDR2 FQNEAQ (reference sequence). The CDR3 is 19 amino acids. Trimming stripped 1 base from V and 8 bases from J, with 27 bases between. The CDR3 region is CASSLVLTKNRKVIDEQFF. CDR3 in DNA: TGTGCCAGCAGCTTAGTTCTAACCAAGAACAGGAAGGTCATCGATGAGCAGTTCTTC.

The chain is built from TRBV4-3 and TRBJ1-2; D is ambiguous. The germline V gene encodes CDR1 LGHNA and CDR2 YSLEER. The V and J ends lost 0 bases and 0 bases respectively, with 11 bases between them. This CDR3 spans 16 amino acids. CDR3: CASSQERDSTNYGYTF. CDR3 coding DNA: TGCGCCAGCAGCCAAGAGCGAGACTCAACTAACTATGGCTACACCTTC.

The chain couples TRBV14 to TRBJ1-5; D gene uncertain. Trimming cost V 1 base and J 6 bases, with 19 bases left between them. Germline V gene sequence: CDR1 SGHDN, CDR2 FVKESK. The CDR3 loop spans 17 amino acids. CDR3 sequence (DNA): TGTGCCAGCAGCCAAGGGATTCGCGGGGTACTTGGTCAGCCCCAGCATTTT. Amino acid sequence: CASSQGIRGVLGQPQHF.

V is TRBV4-1 and J is TRBJ2-4, with 8 bases lining up with TRBD1. V was pared by 2 bases and J by 3 bases, with 9 bases of the junction left unmatched. This CDR3 region has 17 residues. From germline, CDR1 is MGHRA and CDR2 YSYEKL. This CDR3 is CASSQRTGLGGKNIQYF. In nucleotides, the CDR3 is TGCGCCAGCAGCCAACGGACAGGGCTAGGGGGCAAAAACATTCAGTACTTC.

The chain employs TRBV24-1 and TRBJ1-5; D not certain. The CDR3 is 14 residues long. From germline, CDR1 is KGHDR and CDR2 SFDVKD. The germline V and J ends were trimmed by 4 bases and 4 bases, with 10 bases remaining between them. In DNA, the CDR3 is TGTGCCACCAGTGACCACGGTTTAAATCAGCCCCAGCATTTT. Protein: CATSDHGLNQPQHF.

The sample holds one count of this clone. The identical CDR3 is also encoded by other nucleotide sequences in the sample. The chain has TRBV5-1 and TRBJ1-2, with TRBD1 matching 8 bases. Germline assignment: CDR1 SGHRS and CDR2 YFSETQ. The V and J ends lost 0 bases and 4 bases, in that order; junction bases with no gene match: 5. The CDR3 extends over 15 amino acids. CDR3 region: CASSLAGTGVYGYTF. CDR3 in DNA: TGCGCCAGCAGCTTGGCCGGGACAGGAGTCTATGGCTACACCTTC.

This chain connects TRBV2 to TRBJ1-3; TRBD1 matches 9 bases. Germline values: CDR1 SNHLY, CDR2 FYNNEI. The CDR3 has 19 residues. With 4 bases clipped from V and 0 bases from J, the junction kept 13 bases outside the gene matches. CDR3 sequence: CASSALFGTGPSSGNTIYF. DNA of the CDR3: TGTGCCAGCAGTGCCCTATTCGGGACAGGGCCCAGCTCTGGAAACACCATATATTTT.

The chain combines TRBV19 with TRBJ1-2, with TRBD1 matching 7 bases. V gave up 7 bases and J gave up 5 bases; unmatched junction bases: 13. This CDR3 contains 15 residues. CDR1 LNHDA and CDR2 SQIVND come from the germline V gene (reference sequence). The CDR3 DNA reads as TGTGCCAGTACCCCGACAGGGCGGGTGGCTTATGGCTACACCTTC. Residues: CASTPTGRVAYGYTF.